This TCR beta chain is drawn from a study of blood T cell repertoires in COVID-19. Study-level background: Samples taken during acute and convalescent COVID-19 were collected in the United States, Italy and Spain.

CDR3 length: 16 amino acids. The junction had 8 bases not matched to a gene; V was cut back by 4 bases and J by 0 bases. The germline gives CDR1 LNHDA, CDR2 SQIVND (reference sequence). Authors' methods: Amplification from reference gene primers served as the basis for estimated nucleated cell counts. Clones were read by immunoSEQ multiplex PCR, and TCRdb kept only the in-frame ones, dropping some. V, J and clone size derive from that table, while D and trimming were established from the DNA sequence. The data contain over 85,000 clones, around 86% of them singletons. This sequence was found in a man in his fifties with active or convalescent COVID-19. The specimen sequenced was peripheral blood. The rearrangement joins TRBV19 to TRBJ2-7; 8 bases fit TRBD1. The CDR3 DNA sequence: TGTGCCAGTAGTACCCGGCCGGGACAGGCCTCCTACGAGCAGTACTTC. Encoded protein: CASSTRPGQASYEQYF.